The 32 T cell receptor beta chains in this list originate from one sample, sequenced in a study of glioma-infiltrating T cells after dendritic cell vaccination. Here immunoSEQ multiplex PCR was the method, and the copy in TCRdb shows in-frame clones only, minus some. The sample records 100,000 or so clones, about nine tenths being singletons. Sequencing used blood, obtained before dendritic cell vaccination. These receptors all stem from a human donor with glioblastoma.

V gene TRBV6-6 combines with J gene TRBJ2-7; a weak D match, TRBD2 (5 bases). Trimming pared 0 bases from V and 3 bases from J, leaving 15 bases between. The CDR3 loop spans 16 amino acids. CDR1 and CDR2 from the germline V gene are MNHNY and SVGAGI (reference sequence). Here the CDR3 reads CASSYSGSASSYEQYF. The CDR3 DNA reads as TGTGCCAGCAGTTACTCAGGATCGGCTAGCAGCTACGAGCAGTACTTC.

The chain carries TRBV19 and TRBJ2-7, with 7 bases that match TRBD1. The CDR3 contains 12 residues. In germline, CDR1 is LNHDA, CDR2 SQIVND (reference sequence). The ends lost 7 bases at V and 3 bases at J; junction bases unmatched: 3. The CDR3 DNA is TGTGCCAGTATGGGACAGTTCTACGAGCAGTACTTC. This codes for CASMGQFYEQYF.

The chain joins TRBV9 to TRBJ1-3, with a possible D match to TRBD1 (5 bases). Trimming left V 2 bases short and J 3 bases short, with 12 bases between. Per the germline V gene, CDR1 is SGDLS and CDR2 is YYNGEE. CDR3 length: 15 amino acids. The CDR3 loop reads CASSVVPGLGNTIYF. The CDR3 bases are TGTGCCAGCAGCGTCGTTCCGGGACTTGGAAACACCATATATTTT. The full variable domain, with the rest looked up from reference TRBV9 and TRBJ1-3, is DSGVTQTPKHLITATGQRVTLRCSPRSGDLSVYWYQQSLDQGLQFLIQYYNGEERAKGNILERFSAQQFPDLHSELNLSSLELGDSALYFCASSVVPGLGNTIYFGEGSWLTVV.

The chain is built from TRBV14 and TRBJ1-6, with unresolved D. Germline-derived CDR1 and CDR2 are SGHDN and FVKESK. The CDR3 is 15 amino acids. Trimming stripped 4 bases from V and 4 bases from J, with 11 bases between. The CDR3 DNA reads TGTGCCAGCAGCCCACCGGGTCTATATAATTCACCCCTCCACTTT. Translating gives CASSPPGLYNSPLHF.

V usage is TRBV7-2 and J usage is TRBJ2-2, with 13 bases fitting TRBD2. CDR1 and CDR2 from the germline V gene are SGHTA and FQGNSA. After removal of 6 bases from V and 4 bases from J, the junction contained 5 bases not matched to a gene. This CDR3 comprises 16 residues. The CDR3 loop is CASRTGTSGITGELFF. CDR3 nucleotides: TGTGCCAGCAGAACCGGGACTAGCGGGATCACCGGGGAGCTGTTTTTT.

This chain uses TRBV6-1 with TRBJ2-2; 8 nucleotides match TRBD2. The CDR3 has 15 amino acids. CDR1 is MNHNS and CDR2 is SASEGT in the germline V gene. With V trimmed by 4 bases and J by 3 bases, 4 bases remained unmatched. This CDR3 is CASSAPGLDTGELFF. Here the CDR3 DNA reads TGTGCCAGCAGTGCGCCGGGACTAGACACCGGGGAGCTGTTTTTT.

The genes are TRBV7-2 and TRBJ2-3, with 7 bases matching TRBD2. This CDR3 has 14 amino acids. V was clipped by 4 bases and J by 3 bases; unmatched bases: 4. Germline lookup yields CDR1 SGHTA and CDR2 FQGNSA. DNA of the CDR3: TGTGCCAGCAGCTCCGGACTAGTTACAGATACGCAGTATTTT. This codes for CASSSGLVTDTQYF.

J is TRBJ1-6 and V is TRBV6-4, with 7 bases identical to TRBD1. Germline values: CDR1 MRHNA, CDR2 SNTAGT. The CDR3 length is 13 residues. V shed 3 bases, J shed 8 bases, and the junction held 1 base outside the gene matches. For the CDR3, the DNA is TGTGCCAGCAGTGATACAGGGGATTCACCCCTCCACTTT. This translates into CASSDTGDSPLHF.

For the CDR3, the DNA is TGTGCCAGCAGCCAAGATGTCGGACAGCCATATGGCTACACCTTC. Translation: CASSQDVGQPYGYTF. The chain combines TRBV14 with TRBJ1-2; D may be TRBD1 (6 bases). Germline V lookup: CDR1 SGHDN, CDR2 FVKESK. V was trimmed by 0 bases and J by 5 bases, leaving 13 bases between them. This CDR3 is 15 amino acids long.

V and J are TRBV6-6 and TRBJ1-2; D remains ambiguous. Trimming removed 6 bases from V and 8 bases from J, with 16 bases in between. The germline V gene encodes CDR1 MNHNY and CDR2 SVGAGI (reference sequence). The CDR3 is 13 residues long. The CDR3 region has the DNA TGTGCCAGCAGAGAGGACTCCTCCCCCGGCTACACCTTC. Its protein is CASREDSSPGYTF.

DNA for the CDR3: TGTGCCAGCAGTGAATCCGTGACAGGGGACAATGAGCAGTTCTTC. It encodes CASSESVTGDNEQFF. V usage is TRBV25-1 and J usage is TRBJ2-1; TRBD1 aligns across 8 bases. CDR3 size: 15 residues. Germline V lookup: CDR1 MGHDK, CDR2 SYGVNS. V lost 1 base, J lost 5 bases, and 4 bases stayed unmatched.

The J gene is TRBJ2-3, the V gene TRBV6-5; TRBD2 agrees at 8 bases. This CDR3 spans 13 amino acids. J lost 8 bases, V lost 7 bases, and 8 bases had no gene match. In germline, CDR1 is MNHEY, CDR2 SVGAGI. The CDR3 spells CASIAGPTTTQYF. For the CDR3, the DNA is TGTGCCAGCATAGCGGGACCCACGACTACGCAGTATTTT.

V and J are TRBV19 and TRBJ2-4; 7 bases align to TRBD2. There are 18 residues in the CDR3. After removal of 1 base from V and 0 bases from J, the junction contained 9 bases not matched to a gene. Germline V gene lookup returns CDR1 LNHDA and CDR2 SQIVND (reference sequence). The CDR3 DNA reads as TGTGCCAGTAGTATAGTAACCCTAGCGGCCTCAGCCAAAAACATTCAGTACTTC. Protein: CASSIVTLAASAKNIQYF.

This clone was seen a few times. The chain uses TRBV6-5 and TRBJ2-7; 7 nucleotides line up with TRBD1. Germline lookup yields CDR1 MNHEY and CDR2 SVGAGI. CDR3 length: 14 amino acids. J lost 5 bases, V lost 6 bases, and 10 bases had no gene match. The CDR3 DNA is TGTGCCAGCAGGCCTACCGTAGACAGGGACGAGCAGTACTTC. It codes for CASRPTVDRDEQYF.

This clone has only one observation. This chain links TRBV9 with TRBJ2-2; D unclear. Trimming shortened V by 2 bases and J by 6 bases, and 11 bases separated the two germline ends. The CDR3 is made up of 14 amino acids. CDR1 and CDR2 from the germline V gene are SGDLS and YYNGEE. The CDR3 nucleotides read TGTGCCAGCAGCGTGGAGACGGTTGCCGGGGAGCTGTTTTTT. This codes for CASSVETVAGELFF. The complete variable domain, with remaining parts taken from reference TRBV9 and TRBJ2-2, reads DSGVTQTPKHLITATGQRVTLRCSPRSGDLSVYWYQQSLDQGLQFLIQYYNGEERAKGNILERFSAQQFPDLHSELNLSSLELGDSALYFCASSVETVAGELFFGEGSRLTVL.

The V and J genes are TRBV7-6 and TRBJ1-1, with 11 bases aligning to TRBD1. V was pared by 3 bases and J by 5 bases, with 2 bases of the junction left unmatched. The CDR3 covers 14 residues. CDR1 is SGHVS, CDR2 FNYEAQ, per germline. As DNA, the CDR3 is TGTGCCAGCAGCTTGGGACAGGGGGTTACTGAAGCTTTCTTT. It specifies CASSLGQGVTEAFF.

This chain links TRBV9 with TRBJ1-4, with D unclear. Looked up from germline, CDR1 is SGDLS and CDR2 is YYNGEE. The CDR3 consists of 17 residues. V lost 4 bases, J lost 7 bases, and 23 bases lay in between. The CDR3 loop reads CASSPSLDHSAGEKLFF. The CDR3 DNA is TGTGCCAGCAGCCCTAGTTTGGATCACAGTGCGGGTGAAAAACTGTTTTTT.

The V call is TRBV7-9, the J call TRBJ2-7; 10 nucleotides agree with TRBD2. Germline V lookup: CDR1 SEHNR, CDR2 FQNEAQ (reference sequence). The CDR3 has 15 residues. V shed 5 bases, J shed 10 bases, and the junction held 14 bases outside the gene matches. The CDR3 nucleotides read TGTGCCAGCAGCGCTAGCGGGAGCCAAAAAGAGTATCAGTACTTC. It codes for CASSASGSQKEYQYF.

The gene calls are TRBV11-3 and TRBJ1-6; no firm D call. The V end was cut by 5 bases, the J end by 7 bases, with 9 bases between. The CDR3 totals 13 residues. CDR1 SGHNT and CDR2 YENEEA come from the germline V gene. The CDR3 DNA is TGTGCCAGCAGCCTAACCCTAAATTCACCCCTCCACTTT. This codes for CASSLTLNSPLHF.

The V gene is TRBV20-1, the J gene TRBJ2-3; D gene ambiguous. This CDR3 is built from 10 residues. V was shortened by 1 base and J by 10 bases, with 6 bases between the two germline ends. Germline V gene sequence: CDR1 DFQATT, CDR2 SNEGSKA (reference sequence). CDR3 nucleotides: TGCAGTGCTAGAGTCCAGTCGCAGTATTTT. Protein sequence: CSARVQSQYF.

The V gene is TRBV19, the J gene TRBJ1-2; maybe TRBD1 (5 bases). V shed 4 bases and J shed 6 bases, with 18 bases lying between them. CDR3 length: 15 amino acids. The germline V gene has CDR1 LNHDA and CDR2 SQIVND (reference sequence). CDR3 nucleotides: TGTGCCAGTAGTACCCAACTTCGATTGGGGCATGGCTACACCTTC. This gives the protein CASSTQLRLGHGYTF.

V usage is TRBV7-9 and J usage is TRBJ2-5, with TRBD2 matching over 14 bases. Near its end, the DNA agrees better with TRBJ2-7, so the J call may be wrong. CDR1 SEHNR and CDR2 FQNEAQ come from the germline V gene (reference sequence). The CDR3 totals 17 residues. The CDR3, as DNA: TGTGCCAGCAGCTCGGGACTAGCGGGAGTTAGGTCCTACGAGCAGTACTTC. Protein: CASSSGLAGVRSYEQYF.

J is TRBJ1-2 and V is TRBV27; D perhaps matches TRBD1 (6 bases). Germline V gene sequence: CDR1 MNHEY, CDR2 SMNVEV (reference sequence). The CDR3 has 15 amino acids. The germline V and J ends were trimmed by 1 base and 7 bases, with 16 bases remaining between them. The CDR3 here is CASSLYSGGGGGYTF. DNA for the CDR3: TGTGCCAGCAGTTTATACTCGGGGGGCGGAGGTGGCTACACCTTC.

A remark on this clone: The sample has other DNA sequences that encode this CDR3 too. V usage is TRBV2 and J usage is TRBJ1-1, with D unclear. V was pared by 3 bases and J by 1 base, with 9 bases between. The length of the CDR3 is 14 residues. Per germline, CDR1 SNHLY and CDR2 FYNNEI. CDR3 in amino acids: CASSEAGRNTEAFF. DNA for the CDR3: TGTGCCAGCAGTGAGGCAGGTAGGAACACTGAAGCTTTCTTT. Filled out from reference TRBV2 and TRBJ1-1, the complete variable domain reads EPEVTQTPSHQVTQMGQEVILRCVPISNHLYFYWYRQILGQKVEFLVSFYNNEISEKSEIFDDQFSVERPDGSNFTLKIRSTKLEDSAMYFCASSEAGRNTEAFFGQGTRLTVV.

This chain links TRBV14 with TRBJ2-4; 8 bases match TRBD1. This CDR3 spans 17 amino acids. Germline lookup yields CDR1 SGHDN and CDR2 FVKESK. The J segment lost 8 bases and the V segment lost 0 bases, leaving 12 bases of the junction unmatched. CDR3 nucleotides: TGTGCCAGCAGCCAAGATCGGCATGACAGGGGAGGTGACATTCAGTACTTC. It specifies CASSQDRHDRGGDIQYF. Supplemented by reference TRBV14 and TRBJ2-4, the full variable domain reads EAGVTQFPSHSVIEKGQTVTLRCDPISGHDNLYWYRRVMGKEIKFLLHFVKESKQDESGMPNNRFLAERTGGTYSTLKVQPAELEDSGVYFCASSQDRHDRGGDIQYFGAGTRLSVL.

CDR3 residues: CASSYPGQNAEAFF. The CDR3 bases are TGTGCCAGCAGTTACCCGGGACAAAACGCTGAAGCTTTCTTT. This chain connects TRBV6-5 to TRBJ1-1; the D gene is possibly TRBD1 (6 bases). CDR1 is MNHEY, CDR2 SVGAGI, per germline. Deletions cut 2 bases from V and 6 bases from J, with 13 bases between. There are 14 residues in the CDR3.

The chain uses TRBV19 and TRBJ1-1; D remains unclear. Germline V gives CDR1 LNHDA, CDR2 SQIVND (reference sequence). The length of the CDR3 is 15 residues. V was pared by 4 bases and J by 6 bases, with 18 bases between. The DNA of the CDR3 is TGTGCCAGTAGTACCCATCGACTGAGGGAGCCTGAAGCTTTCTTT. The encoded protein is CASSTHRLREPEAFF. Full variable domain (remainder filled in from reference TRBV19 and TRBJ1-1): DGGITQSPKYLFRKEGQNVTLSCEQNLNHDAMYWYRQDPGQGLRLIYYSQIVNDFQKGDIAEGYSVSREKKESFPLTVTSAQKNPTAFYLCASSTHRLREPEAFFGQGTRLTVV.

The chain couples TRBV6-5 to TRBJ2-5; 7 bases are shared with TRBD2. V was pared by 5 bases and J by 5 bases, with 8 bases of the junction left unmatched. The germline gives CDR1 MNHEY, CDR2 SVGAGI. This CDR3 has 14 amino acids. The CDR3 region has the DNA TGTGCCAGCAGTACCGGGACTATAGGGGAGACCCAGTACTTC. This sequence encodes CASSTGTIGETQYF.

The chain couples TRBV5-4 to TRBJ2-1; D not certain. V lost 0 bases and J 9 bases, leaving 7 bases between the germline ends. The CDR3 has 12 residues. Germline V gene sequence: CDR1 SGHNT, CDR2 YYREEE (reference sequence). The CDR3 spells CASSLGAAEQFF. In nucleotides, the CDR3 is TGTGCCAGCAGCTTGGGAGCTGCTGAGCAGTTCTTC.

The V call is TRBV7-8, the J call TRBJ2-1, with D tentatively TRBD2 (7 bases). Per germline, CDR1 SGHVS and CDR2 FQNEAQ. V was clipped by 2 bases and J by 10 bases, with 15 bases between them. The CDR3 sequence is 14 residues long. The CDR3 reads CASSLRRGAEEQFF. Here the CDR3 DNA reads TGTGCCAGCAGCTTACGTCGGGGGGCAGAAGAGCAGTTCTTC.

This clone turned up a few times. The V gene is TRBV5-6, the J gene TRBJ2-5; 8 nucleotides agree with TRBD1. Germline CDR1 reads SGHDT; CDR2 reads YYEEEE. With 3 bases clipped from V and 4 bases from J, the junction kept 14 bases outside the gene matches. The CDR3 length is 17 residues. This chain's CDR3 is CASSYIPRTGRPETQYF. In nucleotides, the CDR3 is TGTGCCAGCAGCTACATACCACGGACAGGGCGTCCAGAGACCCAGTACTTC.

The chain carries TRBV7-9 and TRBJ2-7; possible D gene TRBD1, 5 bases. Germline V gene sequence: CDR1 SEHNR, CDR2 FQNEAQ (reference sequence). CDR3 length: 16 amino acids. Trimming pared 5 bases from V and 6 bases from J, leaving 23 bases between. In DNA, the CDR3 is TGTGCCAGCAGCCTGTCGCAGGGCACCAGCTACCGCGAGCAGTACTTC. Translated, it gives CASSLSQGTSYREQYF.